The 32 T cell receptor beta chains reported below all come from one sample, sequenced in a study of blood T cell repertoires in COVID-19 (dated by TCRdb to about 2020). The library was made by the immunoSEQ multiplex PCR assay. TCRdb obtained this table from immuneACCESS and retained in-frame rearrangements with V and J assigned. These tables miss some clones; where compared with another copy, unresolved V genes account for less than half of the shortfall, and the remainder is unexplained. The sample table holds 180,000 or so clones, of which roughly four fifths were seen once. 11% of the sample is in the top ten clones. Sequences were obtained from peripheral blood. The receptors here all came from a woman aged 40 to 49 with COVID-19, enrolled during active disease.

This clone has a handful of counts. This rearrangement joins TRBV7-8 to TRBJ2-1, with TRBD1 as a possible D gene (6 bases). Trimming cost V 2 bases and J 3 bases, with 17 bases left between them. CDR3 size: 17 residues. Per germline, CDR1 SGHVS and CDR2 FQNEAQ. The CDR3 DNA is TGTGCCAGCAGCTTATATGAAGGCAGGGGATTCTACAATGAGCAGTTCTTC. Translation: CASSLYEGRGFYNEQFF.

This clone occurred once. The chain uses TRBV19 and TRBJ1-2, with 10 bases matching TRBD1. Trimming cost V 5 bases and J 8 bases; bases outside gene matches: 14. In germline, CDR1 is LNHDA, CDR2 SQIVND (reference sequence). The CDR3 consists of 16 residues. CDR3 loop: CASSSTGTGASGGYTF. Written as DNA, the CDR3 is TGTGCCAGTAGTTCGACCGGGACAGGGGCCTCAGGAGGCTACACCTTC.

This clone was seen repeatedly, ten times or more. CDR3 DNA: TGTGCCAGCCCAGAGCGGGAGGGCCCTGACGAGCAGTACTTC. It translates to CASPEREGPDEQYF. V gene TRBV27 combines with J gene TRBJ2-7; TRBD2 aligns across 10 bases. The CDR3 covers 14 residues. CDR1 is MNHEY, CDR2 SMNVEV, per germline (reference sequence). With 8 bases clipped from V and 5 bases from J, the junction kept 9 bases outside the gene matches.

This clone turned up a few times. V is TRBV19 and J is TRBJ1-5, with D perhaps TRBD1 (5 bases). The germline V and J ends were trimmed by 4 bases and 3 bases, with 7 bases remaining between them. Germline CDR1 is LNHDA and CDR2 is SQIVND (reference sequence). CDR3 length: 13 residues. CDR3 in DNA: TGTGCCAGTAGTAAAGGGGTCAATCAGCCCCAGCATTTT. Protein product: CASSKGVNQPQHF. The full variable domain, completed using reference TRBV19 and TRBJ1-5, is DGGITQSPKYLFRKEGQNVTLSCEQNLNHDAMYWYRQDPGQGLRLIYYSQIVNDFQKGDIAEGYSVSREKKESFPLTVTSAQKNPTAFYLCASSKGVNQPQHFGDGTRLSIL.

V and J are TRBV19 and TRBJ2-1; 10 nucleotides align to TRBD2. The CDR3 contains 15 residues. The V gene's germline CDR1 is LNHDA and CDR2 SQIVND (reference sequence). The V gene end was trimmed by 3 bases and the J gene end by 8 bases; junction bases not matched to a gene: 7. The CDR3 loop is CASSIGLAGVDEQFF. In DNA, the CDR3 is TGTGCCAGTAGTATCGGGCTAGCGGGGGTCGATGAGCAGTTCTTC.

The J gene is TRBJ2-7, the V gene TRBV27; 8 bases fit TRBD1. The V segment lost 6 bases and the J segment 5 bases; nucleotides outside the gene matches: 9. The CDR3 spans 14 residues. CDR1 is MNHEY and CDR2 is SMNVEV in the germline V gene (reference sequence). The CDR3 loop is CASRRQGPVNEQYF. The DNA for the CDR3 is TGTGCCAGCAGGAGACAGGGGCCGGTAAACGAGCAGTACTTC.

The V and J genes are TRBV6-5 and TRBJ2-7; 8 bases are shared with TRBD1. V gave up 5 bases and J gave up 0 bases; unmatched junction bases: 6. Germline CDR1 reads MNHEY; CDR2 reads SVGAGI. This CDR3 spans 15 amino acids. CDR3 amino acids: CASSRDRSGSYEQYV. CDR3 bases: TGTGCCAGCAGTAGGGACAGGTCGGGCTCCTACGAGCAGTACGTC.

The chain recombines TRBV5-1 with TRBJ1-4; 7 nucleotides line up with TRBD1. CDR1 and CDR2 from the germline V gene are SGHRS and YFSETQ. V trimming: 4 bases; J trimming: 3 bases; junction bases outside the gene matches: 6. This CDR3 has 15 amino acids. CDR3 in DNA: TGCGCCAGCAGCCCGCAGGGGGTGGCTAATGAAAAACTGTTTTTT. Its protein is CASSPQGVANEKLFF.

The chain has TRBV20-1 and TRBJ1-4, with no clear D. The V end was cut by 6 bases, the J end by 5 bases, with 7 bases between. The CDR3 runs to 11 residues. CDR1 and CDR2 (germline): DFQATT, SNEGSKA (reference sequence). This CDR3 is CSAVRNEKLFF. The CDR3 DNA follows: TGCAGTGCAGTTCGGAATGAAAAACTGTTTTTT.

This chain's CDR3 is CASSLRDRFGGNTEAFF. CDR3 DNA: TGTGCCAGCAGCTTAAGGGACAGGTTCGGCGGGAACACTGAAGCTTTCTTT. The chain employs TRBV7-2 and TRBJ1-1; TRBD1 matches at 8 bases. The germline V gene encodes CDR1 SGHTA and CDR2 FQGNSA. This CDR3 comprises 17 residues. V lost 2 bases and J lost 1; bases outside the gene matches: 9.

The rearrangement uses TRBV7-3 and TRBJ1-2; a possible D gene is TRBD1 (6 bases). CDR1 SGHTA and CDR2 FQGTGA come from the germline V gene. V shed 5 bases and J shed 5 bases, with 18 bases lying between them. The CDR3 has 15 residues. CDR3 region: CASSHYRAGRYGYTF. As DNA, the CDR3 is TGTGCCAGCAGCCACTACAGGGCCGGGCGTTATGGCTACACCTTC. Together with reference TRBV7-3 and TRBJ1-2, the CDR3 gives the full variable domain: GAGVSQTPSNKVTEKGKYVELRCDPISGHTALYWYRQSLGQGPEFLIYFQGTGAADDSGLPNDRFFAVRPEGSVSTLKIQRTERGDSAVYLCASSHYRAGRYGYTFGSGTRLTVV.

The CDR3 DNA reads TGTGCCAGCAGCCGTTTCTTCTTAGCGGGGGGGAGGACAGATACGCAGTATTTT. This gives the protein CASSRFFLAGGRTDTQYF. The gene calls are TRBV13 and TRBJ2-3, with 11 bases fitting TRBD2. Germline assignment: CDR1 PRHDT and CDR2 FYEKMQ (reference sequence). The CDR3 extends over 18 amino acids. V gave up 5 bases and J gave up 3 bases; unmatched junction bases: 13.

The rearrangement links TRBV28 to TRBJ1-2; 9 bases match TRBD1. V trimming: 6 bases; J trimming: 8 bases; junction bases outside the gene matches: 10. The CDR3 has 14 amino acids. Looked up from germline, CDR1 is MDHEN and CDR2 is SYDVKM. CDR3 bases: TGTGCCAGCAGGATAACAGGGGGCCCAGCAGGCTACACCTTC. Its protein is CASRITGGPAGYTF.

The CDR3 spells CASSYRGGRGLYEQYF. The CDR3 DNA follows: TGTGCCAGCAGTTACAGGGGCGGGAGAGGTTTGTACGAGCAGTACTTC. The J gene is TRBJ2-7, the V gene TRBV6-5; the match to TRBD2 covers 7 bases. Germline V gene lookup returns CDR1 MNHEY and CDR2 SVGAGI. Losses at the gene ends were 2 bases for V and 4 bases for J; bases not matched to a gene: 11. This CDR3 is built from 16 residues.

This clone turned up a few times. The V gene is TRBV6-6, the J gene TRBJ2-2, with unresolved D. V lost 3 bases, J lost 3 bases, and 11 bases lay in between. The CDR3 sequence is 15 residues long. The germline gives CDR1 MNHNY, CDR2 SVGAGI (reference sequence). CDR3: CASSYLAADTGELFF. The DNA of the CDR3 is TGTGCCAGCAGTTATTTGGCTGCTGACACCGGGGAGCTGTTTTTT.

The V and J genes are TRBV9 and TRBJ2-1, with D possibly TRBD2 on 7 matching bases. V was trimmed by 0 bases and J by 9 bases, leaving 13 bases between them. The CDR3 contains 14 residues. From germline, CDR1 is SGDLS and CDR2 YYNGEE. The CDR3 here is CASSVVGGLSEQFF. CDR3 coding DNA: TGTGCCAGCAGCGTAGTCGGGGGGCTTAGTGAGCAGTTCTTC. Supplemented by reference TRBV9 and TRBJ2-1, the full variable domain reads DSGVTQTPKHLITATGQRVTLRCSPRSGDLSVYWYQQSLDQGLQFLIQYYNGEERAKGNILERFSAQQFPDLHSELNLSSLELGDSALYFCASSVVGGLSEQFFGPGTRLTVL.

The chain combines TRBV29-1 with TRBJ2-7, with TRBD1 as a possible D gene (6 bases). This CDR3 comprises 12 residues. Germline assignment: CDR1 SQVTM and CDR2 ANQGSEA. The germline V and J ends were trimmed by 7 bases and 4 bases, with 14 bases remaining between them. In DNA, the CDR3 is TGCAGCGCCCTTACTGGACAGTACGAGCAGTACTTC. Residues: CSALTGQYEQYF.

This clone was detected only a few times. The chain uses TRBV30 and TRBJ1-2, with 7 bases matching TRBD1. The CDR3 totals 14 residues. Germline V gene sequence: CDR1 GTSNPN, CDR2 SVGIG (reference sequence). J gave up 3 bases and V 4 bases, and 8 bases lay outside the gene matches. CDR3 nucleotides: TGTGCCTGGACCCGACAGGGTATTGACTATGGCTACACCTTC. This encodes CAWTRQGIDYGYTF. Full variable domain (missing parts from reference TRBV30 and TRBJ1-2): SQTIHQWPATLVQPVGSPLSLECTVEGTSNPNLYWYRQAAGRGLQLLFYSVGIGQISSEVPQNLSASRPQDRQFILSSKKLLLSDSGFYLCAWTRQGIDYGYTFGSGTRLTVV.

The chain carries TRBV6-2 or TRBV6-3 and TRBJ2-2; TRBD1 is a possible D gene (6 bases). This CDR3 region has 14 residues. From germline, CDR1 is MNHEY and CDR2 SVGEGT. Trimming removed 2 bases from V and 4 bases from J, with 8 bases in between. This CDR3 is CASSYQGITGELFF. The CDR3 DNA reads TGTGCCAGCAGTTACCAGGGGATCACCGGGGAGCTGTTTTTT.

This chain connects TRBV5-6 to TRBJ2-4; 7 bases match TRBD1. The germline V gene encodes CDR1 SGHDT and CDR2 YYEEEE. The CDR3 sequence is 17 residues long. J lost 0 bases, V lost 2 bases, and 8 bases had no gene match. The CDR3 here is CASSLLGQELAKNIQYF. DNA of the CDR3: TGTGCCAGCAGCTTACTCGGACAGGAGTTAGCCAAAAACATTCAGTACTTC.

V gene TRBV2 combines with J gene TRBJ2-2; 7 bases align to TRBD1. The CDR3 has 15 amino acids. Germline V gives CDR1 SNHLY, CDR2 FYNNEI. Trimming took 5 bases from V and 3 from J; bases not matched to a gene: 6. As DNA, the CDR3 is TGTGCCAGCAGTTGGACTCAGGGGGACACCGGGGAGCTGTTTTTT. Protein sequence: CASSWTQGDTGELFF.

V is TRBV4-1 and J is TRBJ1-5; D unresolved. V gave up 0 bases and J gave up 0 bases, with 9 bases separating them. CDR1 and CDR2 (germline): MGHRA, YSYEKL. This CDR3 is built from 16 residues. The DNA of the CDR3 is TGCGCCAGCAGCCAAGACTTAGCGGTTAGCAATCAGCCCCAGCATTTT. Translation: CASSQDLAVSNQPQHF.

The chain carries TRBV18 and TRBJ2-7; D unresolved. V lost 2 bases and J lost 7, with 18 bases in between. The CDR3 runs 15 residues. Per the germline V gene, CDR1 is KGHSH and CDR2 is LQKENI. CDR3: CASSPFLQVFWEQYF. CDR3 DNA: TGTGCCAGCTCACCATTTCTTCAGGTGTTCTGGGAGCAGTACTTC.

This clone was recorded only once. The chain employs TRBV5-5 and TRBJ2-1, with 13 bases matching TRBD2. The germline CDR1 and CDR2 sequences are SGHKS and YYEKEE (reference sequence). This CDR3 is 16 amino acids long. V lost 3 bases, J lost 5 bases, and 5 bases stayed unmatched. The CDR3 is CASSYGTSGTDNEQFF. CDR3 in DNA: TGTGCCAGCAGCTACGGGACTAGCGGGACTGACAATGAGCAGTTCTTC.

The rearrangement links TRBV19 to TRBJ2-7, with a possible D match to TRBD1 (5 bases). CDR1 is LNHDA and CDR2 is SQIVND in the germline V gene (reference sequence). The V gene lost 3 bases and the J gene lost 3 bases, with 9 bases spanning the gap. The CDR3 runs to 13 residues. CDR3 nucleotides: TGTGCCAGTAGTATTTCAGGGTTCTACGAGCAGTACTTC. Translated: CASSISGFYEQYF.

This chain links TRBV6-2 or TRBV6-3 with TRBJ2-1; 9 nucleotides match TRBD2. The CDR3 contains 13 residues. Trimming at V came to 0 bases and at J to 13 bases, leaving 4 bases not matched to a gene. Germline values: CDR1 MNHEY, CDR2 SVGEGT. The CDR3 sequence: CASSYSLAGVQFF. For the CDR3, the DNA is TGTGCCAGCAGTTACTCGTTAGCGGGAGTCCAGTTCTTC.

The CDR3: CASSQTGLVEEQYF. CDR3 coding DNA: TGCGCCAGCAGCCAGACGGGACTAGTCGAAGAGCAGTACTTC. The chain links TRBV4-1 to TRBJ2-7, with TRBD2 matching 8 bases. This CDR3 comprises 14 residues. Germline CDR1 MGHRA, CDR2 YSYEKL. The V segment lost 3 bases and the J segment 7 bases; nucleotides outside the gene matches: 8.

The V gene is TRBV7-9, the J gene TRBJ2-1; D ambiguous. This CDR3 is built from 12 residues. V was shortened by 3 bases and J by 7 bases, with 7 bases between the two germline ends. CDR1 SEHNR and CDR2 FQNEAQ come from the germline V gene (reference sequence). This chain's CDR3 is CASSFVTNEQFF. The CDR3, as DNA: TGTGCCAGCAGCTTTGTGACAAATGAGCAGTTCTTC.

V gene TRBV28 combines with J gene TRBJ2-7; D uncertain. Germline CDR1 and CDR2: MDHEN and SYDVKM. The germline V and J ends were trimmed by 6 bases and 1 base, with 13 bases remaining between them. The CDR3 is 14 amino acids. CDR3 region: CASRGSDWSYEQYV. The CDR3 DNA follows: TGTGCCAGCAGGGGTTCCGACTGGTCCTACGAGCAGTACGTC.

CDR3 coding DNA: TGTGCCAGCAGCCCGAGCGGGAGTAAGACCCAGTACTTC. It yields the protein CASSPSGSKTQYF. The chain recombines TRBV7-3 with TRBJ2-5; 8 bases agree with TRBD2. With 5 bases clipped from V and 6 bases from J, the junction kept 5 bases outside the gene matches. Per the germline V gene, CDR1 is SGHTA and CDR2 is FQGTGA. CDR3 length: 13 amino acids.

J is TRBJ2-7 and V is TRBV3-1 (or the pseudogene TRBV3-2); 7 nucleotides align to TRBD2. V was pared by 1 base and J by 5 bases, with 11 bases of the junction left unmatched. Looked up from germline, CDR1 is LGHDT and CDR2 is YNNKEL (reference sequence). The CDR3 loop spans 16 amino acids. The CDR3 reads CASSQAGGRGSNEQYF. CDR3 nucleotides: TGTGCCAGCAGCCAAGCTGGAGGGAGGGGATCGAACGAGCAGTACTTC.

This clone was observed a single time. The rearrangement uses TRBV5-8 and TRBJ1-1; D perhaps matches TRBD1 (6 bases). CDR3 size: 15 residues. Trimming removed 4 bases from V and 1 base from J, with 14 bases in between. Looked up from germline, CDR1 is SGHTS and CDR2 is YDEGEE. The DNA for the CDR3 is TGTGCCAGCAGCCTAACCTCGACAGGGAACACTGAAGCTTTCTTT. Protein sequence: CASSLTSTGNTEAFF. The full variable domain, in which reference TRBV5-8 and TRBJ1-1 provide the parts outside the CDR3, is EAGVTQSPTHLIKTRGQQATLRCSPISGHTSVYWYQQALGLGLQFLLWYDEGEERNRGNFPPRFSGRQFPNYSSELNVNALELEDSALYLCASSLTSTGNTEAFFGQGTRLTVV.